This paragraph reports one TCR beta chain. Antigen: not known. Mismatch with germline at one junction end may stem from a read error. The sample belongs to a study of cytomegalovirus exposure and HLA in healthy donors. The overall study: The Caucasian-associated ancestry cluster held roughly 84% of 350 to 450 genotyped donors.

As for the donors, each was a healthy bone marrow donor. CDR3 length: 14 amino acids. Germline CDR1 is SSHAT and CDR2 is FNYEAQ (reference sequence). Findings and caveats of the study: Earlier analysis looked at TCR beta V segments, and most were productive about 87% or about 30% of the time.

The PCR employed 60 Vbeta primers together with 13 Jbeta primers. Measured with immunoSEQ multiplex PCR; TCRdb has only the in-frame clones, and not every one. The profile shows 90,000 or so clones, under 80% of them singletons. The V gene is TRBV7-7, the J gene TRBJ2-5, with 11 bases that match TRBD2. The sequencing sample was made of PBMCs. The receptor's source is a boy aged 10-17 years in good health and CMV-seronegative. The CDR3: CASSPGLAEETQYF. Written as DNA, the CDR3 is TGTGCTAGCAGCCCGGGACTAGCGGAAGAGACCCAGTACTTC.